These T cell receptor beta chains were read from a single sample in a study of beta chain features in type 1 diabetes. TCRdb's table, derived via immunoSEQ multiplex PCR, lists solely in-frame clones and lacks some. The sample yields around 130,000 clones, roughly 10% seen once. The specimen sequenced was central memory CD4+ T cells from blood. Receptors were obtained from a man aged 25 to 45 with type 1 diabetes. The CDR3 runs from the conserved cysteine through the conserved F or W. Rows may omit the clone size; those that give it use once, few, many or a size class.

CDR3 protein	V gene	J gene	clone size
CASRGTSGGHEQFF	TRBV25-1	TRBJ2-1	NA
CASSLGGQSIYEQYF	TRBV7-8	TRBJ2-7	NA
CASSPGQFAYNEQFF	TRBV5-4	TRBJ2-1	few
CASSPRSGGASETQYF	TRBV18	TRBJ2-5	NA
CASSQQAPDTQYF	TRBV18	TRBJ2-3	NA
CSVLGQDATNEKLFF	TRBV29-1	TRBJ1-4	few
CASSILRTEAFF	TRBV28	TRBJ1-1	few
CASSGRQNTEAFF	TRBV25-1	TRBJ1-1	few
CASSPRTSGGTGELFF	TRBV4-1	TRBJ2-2	few
CSVERDYPASTDTQYF	TRBV29-1	TRBJ2-3	NA
CASSLDQRGGYNEQFF	TRBV5-1	TRBJ2-1	NA
CAWRRQSKEQYF	TRBV30	TRBJ2-7	NA
CASSLDSIYGYTF	TRBV4-2	TRBJ1-2	few
CASSVQGRELFF	TRBV5-1	TRBJ2-2	NA
CASTPGDRTYGYTF	TRBV19	TRBJ1-2	NA
CASSSRQGAGANVLTF	TRBV19	TRBJ2-6	NA
CSVVGGGYGYTF	TRBV29-1	TRBJ1-2	few
CASSQQTIHGGYTF	TRBV5-6	TRBJ1-2	few
CASSPRLGRGAENEQFF	TRBV9	TRBJ2-1	NA
CASSFLTVQETQYF	TRBV5-6	TRBJ2-5	NA
CASSGGTSDSPLHF	TRBV5-1	TRBJ1-6	NA
CATSRGTAETQYF	TRBV15	TRBJ2-5	few
CATRAEGNQPQHF	TRBV2	TRBJ1-5	few
CASLSGLAKNIQYF	TRBV2	TRBJ2-4	NA
CASSLNHRWGVDTQYF	TRBV7-3	TRBJ2-3	few
CASSYIAGGPQFF	TRBV6-5	TRBJ2-1	few
CASRTAYQPQHF	TRBV28	TRBJ1-5	few
CASSITGTFHGYTF	TRBV11-2	TRBJ1-2	NA
CASSLGTSGRTYNEQFF	TRBV5-4	TRBJ2-1	few
CASSFGLAVNEQFF	TRBV7-9	TRBJ2-1	NA
CASSPSPGTGSYEQYF	TRBV5-6	TRBJ2-7	NA
CASSQGLAGAPGDNEQFF	TRBV6-1	TRBJ2-1	few
CASSYARVQPQHF	TRBV6-6	TRBJ1-5	few
CASSSVGGDHNEQFF	TRBV7-2	TRBJ2-1	NA
CASSSRGGLYEQYF	TRBV7-2	TRBJ2-7	NA
CASSRGTGTDTQYF	TRBV4-3	TRBJ2-3	few